The rows below give T cell receptor beta chains drawn from one sample of a study of OX40 agonist ivuxolimab in advanced cancers. TCRdb's copy holds only in-frame clones and misses some; the assay was immunoSEQ multiplex PCR. The table includes 41,000 or so clones, approximately 89% detected once. The specimen was CD4+ or CD8+ T cells sorted from blood, collected in a trial of the OX40 agonist ivuxolimab. Receptors originate from an adult with an advanced solid tumor such as melanoma, head and neck, liver or kidney cancer. Each CDR3 is given with its conserved first and last residue. The D gene is left open where the match is weak. A row's size may be missing; if present it is once, few, many or a size class.

v_gene,abundance,j_gene,d_gene,CDR3nt,CDR3aa
TRBV25-1,NA,TRBJ2-2,NA,TGTGCCAGCAGTCTGACTAGTGAGCTGTTTTTT,CASSLTSELFF
TRBV18,few,TRBJ1-3,NA,TGTGCCAGCTCACCAATAGGGGACTCTGGAAACACCATATATTTT,CASSPIGDSGNTIYF
TRBV5-5,NA,TRBJ1-1,TRBD1,TGTGCCAGCGCGACAGGGGGCTCTATAGCGAACACTGAAGCTTTCTTT,CASATGGSIANTEAFF
TRBV7-9,NA,TRBJ1-5,NA,TGTGCCAGCAGCTTAGACAGGGTGGTAGGGCCCCAGCATTTT,CASSLDRVVGPQHF
TRBV9,NA,TRBJ1-6,TRBD1,TGTGCCAGCAGCACTAACAGGGGTAATAATTCACCCCTCCACTTT,CASSTNRGNNSPLHF
TRBV7-9,NA,TRBJ1-3,NA,TGTGCCAGCAGCTTAACGGGATCTGGAAACACCATATATTTT,CASSLTGSGNTIYF
TRBV19,NA,TRBJ1-2,TRBD1,TGTGCCAGTAGTATGGGCCCGGGACAGAGAACTAACTATGGCTACACCTTC,CASSMGPGQRTNYGYTF
TRBV6-1,NA,TRBJ2-7,NA,TGTGCCAGCAGCCCGGAGGAGGGCAAGCAGTACTTC,CASSPEEGKQYF
TRBV6-6,NA,TRBJ2-7,NA,TGTGCCAGCAGTCCCCCTAGCTGGGGGACGTACGAGCAGTACTTC,CASSPPSWGTYEQYF
TRBV11-3,NA,TRBJ2-7,TRBD2,TGTGCCAGCAGCGCTCCCGGGACTAGCGGCACCTACGAGCAGTACTTC,CASSAPGTSGTYEQYF
TRBV6-6,NA,TRBJ1-2,NA,TGTGCCAGCAGTCGCCAGGAGGGATATGGCTACACCTTC,CASSRQEGYGYTF
TRBV7-9,NA,TRBJ2-7,NA,TGTGCCAGCAGCCGAGATCAAAGGTACGAGCAGTACTTC,CASSRDQRYEQYF
TRBV11-1,NA,TRBJ2-1,NA,TGTGCCAGCAGCTTAGGGAGCGGAAGAAGGATTGAGCAGTTCTTC,CASSLGSGRRIEQFF
TRBV6-6,NA,TRBJ2-7,TRBD1,TGTGCCAGCAGTTTCTTAGGACAGGCCTACGAGCAGTACTTC,CASSFLGQAYEQYF
TRBV7-8,NA,TRBJ2-7,TRBD2,TGTGCCAGCAGCTTTCGGACTAGCGGCTACGAGCAGTACTTC,CASSFRTSGYEQYF